This T cell receptor (beta chain) was found in a study of CD8+ T cells in alopecia areata. Study overall: A regimen of oral tofacitinib, 5 to 10 mg twice daily, was given to treated patients. The authors scored treated patients' severity by affected scalp percentage. Whole-study findings and limits: Tofacitinib significantly brought down scalp clonality and expanded CD8+ clones among top 100.

The CDR3 length is 14 residues. V dropped 0 bases and J dropped 4 bases, with 10 bases sitting between them. Germline loops: CDR1 SGDLS, CDR2 YYNGEE. Treatment here: oral pan-JAK inhibitor, 5-10 mg twice daily. Alopecia areata patients gave lesional scalp punch biopsies and peripheral blood samples. Extraction and reverse transcription of RNA yielded cDNA as the sequencing template. Sequenced by immunoSEQ multiplex PCR; TCRdb stores in-frame clones only, minus some. The sample contains some 100,000 clones, 60% of which appear only once. On this clone itself: The antigen remains undetermined.

The sample was CD8+ T cells sorted from blood, taken at roughly week 58, from a patient treated with tofacitinib. This receptor was identified in a human donor with alopecia areata. The V call is TRBV9, the J call TRBJ1-2; no clear D gene. CDR3 bases: TGTGCCAGCAGCGTAGGGGCTGGTGCCTATGGCTACACCTTC. Residues: CASSVGAGAYGYTF. Looking up the rest from reference TRBV9 and TRBJ1-2 gives the full variable domain: DSGVTQTPKHLITATGQRVTLRCSPRSGDLSVYWYQQSLDQGLQFLIQYYNGEERAKGNILERFSAQQFPDLHSELNLSSLELGDSALYFCASSVGAGAYGYTFGSGTRLTVV.